One and the same sample provided the 32 T cell receptor beta chains below, sequenced in a study of control samples from healthy donors and cancer patients. TCRdb's table, derived via immunoSEQ multiplex PCR, lists solely in-frame clones and lacks some. The sample has 130,000 to 150,000 clones, 89% seen once. Sequencing used blood. These receptors were taken from a man between 25 and 39 years old in good health.

This clone came up once. The chain has TRBV5-1 and TRBJ2-6; D not certain. V was cut by 4 bases and J by 4 bases, with 12 bases left in between. This CDR3 spans 15 amino acids. Germline values: CDR1 SGHRS, CDR2 YFSETQ. CDR3 protein: CASSPDTGGANVLTF. In nucleotides, the CDR3 is TGCGCCAGCAGCCCAGATACTGGAGGGGCCAACGTCCTGACTTTC. Looking up the rest from reference TRBV5-1 and TRBJ2-6 gives the full variable domain: KAGVTQTPRYLIKTRGQQVTLSCSPISGHRSVSWYQQTPGQGLQFLFEYFSETQRNKGNFPGRFSGRQFSNSRSEMNVSTLELGDSALYLCASSPDTGGANVLTFGAGSRLTVL.

This clone appeared a few times. This rearrangement joins TRBV19 to TRBJ2-5; 7 bases align to TRBD1. The length of the CDR3 is 15 residues. V was clipped by 3 bases and J by 5 bases; unmatched bases: 9. Germline CDR1 is LNHDA and CDR2 is SQIVND (reference sequence). DNA for the CDR3: TGTGCCAGTAGTATTCGTACAGGGGTAAGGGAGACCCAGTACTTC. As protein: CASSIRTGVRETQYF.

V gene TRBV10-3 combines with J gene TRBJ2-5, with no clear D. The germline gives CDR1 ENHRY, CDR2 SYGVKD. The V end was cut by 4 bases, the J end by 2 bases, with 8 bases between. The CDR3 loop spans 13 amino acids. The CDR3 DNA is TGTGCCATCAGTGTTGTCGAACAAGAGACCCAGTACTTC. Translating gives CAISVVEQETQYF.

The chain combines TRBV29-1 with TRBJ1-1, with a tentative D call TRBD1 (6 bases). The CDR3 has 13 residues. Trimming took off 5 bases at V and 0 bases at J, with 10 bases between the two ends. Germline V gives CDR1 SQVTM, CDR2 ANQGSEA. DNA for the CDR3: TGCAGCGTTCACAGGGCGTTGAACACTGAAGCTTTCTTT. Its protein is CSVHRALNTEAFF.

This sequence joins TRBV18 and TRBJ1-3, with 7 bases identical to TRBD1. Trimming removed 5 bases from V and 0 bases from J; junction bases left unmatched: 7. From germline, CDR1 is KGHSH and CDR2 LQKENI. The CDR3 sequence is 16 residues long. The CDR3 protein is CASSGSGGSSGNTIYF. CDR3 coding DNA: TGTGCCAGCTCAGGCTCAGGGGGAAGCTCTGGAAACACCATATATTTT. The full variable domain, completed using reference TRBV18 and TRBJ1-3, is NAGVMQNPRHLVRRRGQEARLRCSPMKGHSHVYWYRQLPEEGLKFMVYLQKENIIDESGMPKERFSAEFPKEGPSILRIQQVVRGDSAAYFCASSGSGGSSGNTIYFGEGSWLTVV.

The chain uses TRBV18 and TRBJ1-1, with 7 positions matching TRBD1. This CDR3 is 15 amino acids long. Germline V gene data show CDR1 as KGHSH and CDR2 as LQKENI. With V trimmed by 5 bases and J by 2 bases, 8 bases remained unmatched. Here the CDR3 reads CASSNTGQRNTEAFF. The CDR3 DNA sequence: TGTGCCAGCTCAAACACGGGACAGAGAAACACTGAAGCTTTCTTT.

The chain links TRBV2 to TRBJ1-1; D call uncertain. The CDR3 length is 15 residues. Trimming left V 4 bases short and J 1 base short, with 13 bases between. CDR1 is SNHLY, CDR2 FYNNEI, per germline. The CDR3 nucleotides read TGTGCCAGCAGTGCAGCACTGAGGGAGAACACTGAAGCTTTCTTT. Residues: CASSAALRENTEAFF.

The chain joins TRBV11-2 to TRBJ2-5; no clear D. This CDR3 comprises 13 residues. V dropped 4 bases and J dropped 5 bases, with 11 bases sitting between them. The germline CDR1 and CDR2 sequences are SGHAT and FQNNGV. Here the CDR3 DNA reads TGTGCCAGCAGCTGGGTCGTCGGCGAGACCCAGTACTTC. Amino acid sequence: CASSWVVGETQYF.

The chain couples TRBV7-2 to TRBJ2-7; no firm D call. Germline CDR1 is SGHTA and CDR2 is FQGNSA. The CDR3 consists of 14 residues. V was shortened by 2 bases and J by 3 bases, with 11 bases between the two germline ends. Written as DNA, the CDR3 is TGTGCCAGCAGCTTATATGCAGCTCGCTACGAGCAGTACTTC. Translated, it gives CASSLYAARYEQYF.

CDR3 in DNA: TGTGCCAGTAGTTCTGGTCAGGCGACTTATCAGCCCCAGCATTTT. This encodes CASSSGQATYQPQHF. V usage is TRBV19 and J usage is TRBJ1-5; D is unresolved. The CDR3 has 15 amino acids. Deletions cut 5 bases from V and 5 bases from J, with 16 bases between. CDR1 is LNHDA, CDR2 SQIVND, per germline (reference sequence). Full variable domain (missing parts from reference TRBV19 and TRBJ1-5): DGGITQSPKYLFRKEGQNVTLSCEQNLNHDAMYWYRQDPGQGLRLIYYSQIVNDFQKGDIAEGYSVSREKKESFPLTVTSAQKNPTAFYLCASSSGQATYQPQHFGDGTRLSIL.

The chain employs TRBV30 and TRBJ2-1; 12 bases are a match to TRBD1. This CDR3 comprises 18 residues. Germline V lookup: CDR1 GTSNPN, CDR2 SVGIG (reference sequence). The trim removed 3 bases at V and 0 bases at J, leaving 9 bases unmatched. The CDR3 sequence is CAWRDGTGGPSSYNEQFF. The CDR3, as DNA: TGTGCCTGGAGAGATGGGACAGGGGGCCCGAGCTCCTACAATGAGCAGTTCTTC.

This chain joins TRBV19 and TRBJ1-1; a weak D match, TRBD1 (5 bases). Germline CDR1 is LNHDA and CDR2 is SQIVND (reference sequence). V lost 7 bases, J lost 6 bases, and 9 bases lay in between. CDR3 length: 11 residues. CDR3 residues: CASTGDAEAFF. The CDR3 coding sequence is TGTGCCAGTACGGGGGACGCTGAAGCTTTCTTT.

This chain's CDR3 is CASSYSIGASGSSYNEQFF. DNA of the CDR3: TGCGCCAGCAGCTATTCCATTGGGGCTAGCGGGAGCTCCTACAATGAGCAGTTCTTC. The rearrangement links TRBV5-1 to TRBJ2-1; 10 positions match TRBD2. The CDR3 covers 19 residues. After removal of 3 bases from V and 0 bases from J, the junction contained 12 bases not matched to a gene. The germline V gene has CDR1 SGHRS and CDR2 YFSETQ.

This chain links TRBV19 with TRBJ2-7; 9 bases match TRBD2. Looked up from germline, CDR1 is LNHDA and CDR2 is SQIVND (reference sequence). Unmatched junction bases numbered 18, after V lost 8 bases and J lost 1 base. This CDR3 has 18 amino acids. CDR3 residues: CASADIFRGTSRSYEQYF. CDR3 bases: TGTGCCAGTGCAGACATCTTCCGCGGGACTAGCAGGTCCTACGAGCAGTACTTC.

With regard to this clone: Other DNA sequences in the same sample also yield this CDR3. CDR3 region: CASSYPGDTQYF. DNA of the CDR3: TGTGCCAGCAGTTACCCTGGGGATACGCAGTATTTT. The V gene is TRBV6-2 or TRBV6-3, the J gene TRBJ2-3; D call uncertain. This CDR3 comprises 12 residues. Trimming stripped 2 bases from V and 6 bases from J, with 6 bases between. Per germline, CDR1 MNHEY and CDR2 SVGEGT.

This chain uses TRBV10-1 with TRBJ2-7; D is unresolved. Germline loops: CDR1 WNHNN, CDR2 SYGVQD (reference sequence). CDR3 length: 9 amino acids. This CDR3 is CRKRSEQYF. The CDR3 DNA sequence: TGCCGCAAGAGAAGCGAGCAGTACTTC.

The rearrangement links TRBV4-1 to TRBJ2-7; no clear D. Germline V gene lookup returns CDR1 MGHRA and CDR2 YSYEKL. The germline V and J ends were trimmed by 0 bases and 4 bases, with 7 bases remaining between them. The CDR3 covers 13 residues. CDR3 sequence: CASSQESGYEQYF. The CDR3 bases are TGCGCCAGCAGCCAAGAAAGTGGGTACGAGCAGTACTTC.

The genes are TRBV13 and TRBJ2-1; 13 nucleotides line up with TRBD2. The germline CDR1 and CDR2 sequences are PRHDT and FYEKMQ (reference sequence). The CDR3 sequence is 16 residues long. Germline trimming cut 5 bases from V and 6 bases from J; bases unmatched to any gene: 7. The CDR3 spells CASSPGLAGVPNEQFF. The DNA for the CDR3 is TGTGCCAGCAGCCCAGGACTAGCGGGAGTGCCCAATGAGCAGTTCTTC.

V and J are TRBV20-1 and TRBJ1-1; TRBD1 might be the D (6 bases). Germline-derived CDR1 and CDR2 are DFQATT and SNEGSKA (reference sequence). Trimming stripped 5 bases from V and 8 bases from J, with 12 bases between. The CDR3 totals 11 residues. The DNA of the CDR3 is TGCAGTGCTGTACTAGGGGGAGAAGCTTTCTTT. Amino acids: CSAVLGGEAFF.

The chain joins TRBV5-6 to TRBJ1-2, with D possibly TRBD1 on 5 matching bases. The V gene lost 1 base and the J gene lost 4 bases, with 11 bases spanning the gap. The CDR3 is 14 amino acids. Germline CDR1 SGHDT, CDR2 YYEEEE. In DNA, the CDR3 is TGTGCCAGCAGCTTGAACCAGGGAGCCTATGGCTACACCTTC. It is translated as CASSLNQGAYGYTF.

The chain has TRBV5-4 and TRBJ1-1; D remains unclear. V shed 0 bases and J shed 5 bases, with 11 bases lying between them. The CDR3 totals 14 residues. Germline V gene lookup returns CDR1 SGHNT and CDR2 YYREEE (reference sequence). CDR3 DNA sequence: TGTGCCAGCAGCTTGGGGGGTGGAAGGACTGAAGCTTTCTTT. This sequence encodes CASSLGGGRTEAFF.

The chain combines TRBV7-3 with TRBJ1-1; tentative D call: TRBD1 (6 bases). The germline CDR1 and CDR2 sequences are SGHTA and FQGTGA. V lost 4 bases to trimming and J lost 1 base, with 7 bases between them. The CDR3 runs 13 residues. CDR3 DNA sequence: TGTGCCAGCAGCTCGGACAGGAACACTGAAGCTTTCTTT. Protein sequence: CASSSDRNTEAFF.

The chain is built from TRBV11-3 and TRBJ2-7, with a tentative D call TRBD2 (5 bases). CDR1 is SGHNT, CDR2 YENEEA, per germline. The V end lost 0 bases, the J end lost 0 bases, and 9 bases lay between the germline ends. There are 15 residues in the CDR3. The chain's CDR3 is CASSLDRTSSYEQYF. CDR3 bases: TGTGCCAGCAGCTTAGATCGTACTAGCTCCTACGAGCAGTACTTC. The full variable domain, with the rest looked up from reference TRBV11-3 and TRBJ2-7, is EAGVVQSPRYKIIEKKQPVAFWCNPISGHNTLYWYLQNLGQGPELLIRYENEEAVDDSQLPKDRFSAERLKGVDSTLKIQPAELGDSAVYLCASSLDRTSSYEQYFGPGTRLTVT.

V is TRBV4-1 and J is TRBJ2-1; maybe TRBD2 (5 bases). The CDR3 loop spans 16 amino acids. CDR1 is MGHRA, CDR2 YSYEKL, per germline. Trimming took 4 bases from V and 8 from J, leaving 21 bases between them. In nucleotides, the CDR3 is TGCGCCAGCAGCCCCGCTAGCAACGGAGCCGGGTATGAGCAGTTCTTC. It is translated as CASSPASNGAGYEQFF.

Here the CDR3 reads CASSQDLVVGQENSPLHF. The CDR3 DNA is TGTGCCAGCAGCCAAGATCTCGTTGTCGGACAGGAGAATTCACCCCTCCACTTT. V is TRBV3-1 (or the pseudogene TRBV3-2) and J is TRBJ1-6; TRBD1 aligns across 7 bases. The germline CDR1 and CDR2 sequences are LGHDT and YNNKEL (reference sequence). V lost 0 bases, J lost 7 bases, and 12 bases stayed unmatched. The length of the CDR3 is 18 residues.

V usage is TRBV6-2 or TRBV6-3 and J usage is TRBJ2-7; possibly TRBD2 for D (5 bases). The V end was cut by 3 bases, the J end by 0 bases, with 12 bases between. Looked up from germline, CDR1 is MNHEY and CDR2 is SVGEGT. This CDR3 has 15 residues. The CDR3 DNA sequence: TGTGCCAGCAGTTATTCCGGACTTATCTCCTACGAGCAGTACTTC. Translated: CASSYSGLISYEQYF.

About this clone itself: Other nucleotide sequences in the sample specify the same CDR3. This chain joins TRBV7-2 and TRBJ2-3, with D possibly being TRBD1 (6 bases). This CDR3 comprises 14 residues. The germline V gene encodes CDR1 SGHTA and CDR2 FQGNSA. Trimming shortened V by 0 bases and J by 3 bases, and 7 bases separated the two germline ends. The CDR3 sequence: CASSLAQGTDTQYF. CDR3 nucleotides: TGTGCCAGCAGCTTAGCGCAGGGGACAGATACGCAGTATTTT.

This clone was detected a few times. This chain uses TRBV5-1 with TRBJ2-7; D might be TRBD1 or TRBD2, each matching 5 bases. The V and J ends lost 5 bases and 5 bases respectively, with 17 bases between them. The CDR3 has 14 amino acids. Germline-derived CDR1 and CDR2 are SGHRS and YFSETQ. The CDR3 DNA follows: TGCGCCAGCAGTTCTTTGAGGGGTTACGACGAGCAGTACTTC. Protein sequence: CASSSLRGYDEQYF.

The V call is TRBV5-1, the J call TRBJ2-2, with no clear D. There are 14 residues in the CDR3. The ends were cut back, 0 bases at V and 6 bases at J, with 9 bases in the middle. Germline V gene lookup returns CDR1 SGHRS and CDR2 YFSETQ. The DNA of the CDR3 is TGCGCCAGCAGCTTGGATCTTGGTTCCGGGGAGCTGTTTTTT. It encodes CASSLDLGSGELFF.

This sequence joins TRBV11-2 and TRBJ2-2; no clear D gene. The ends were cut back, 5 bases at V and 0 bases at J, with 10 bases in the middle. The germline gives CDR1 SGHAT, CDR2 FQNNGV. The CDR3 has 15 residues. Here the CDR3 reads CASSLSTANTGELFF. The CDR3, as DNA: TGTGCCAGCAGCCTCTCTACCGCGAACACCGGGGAGCTGTTTTTT.

V usage is TRBV5-1 and J usage is TRBJ1-3; TRBD1 matches 8 bases. CDR1 is SGHRS and CDR2 is YFSETQ in the germline V gene. The length of the CDR3 is 14 residues. V lost 4 bases to trimming and J lost 4 bases; unmatched junction nucleotides: 4. The CDR3 region is CASSPRTGGNTIYF. CDR3 DNA sequence: TGCGCCAGCAGCCCTCGGACAGGGGGAAACACCATATATTTT.

This chain uses TRBV3-1 (or the pseudogene TRBV3-2) with TRBJ2-2; possibly TRBD1 for D (5 bases). The CDR3 covers 17 residues. The V and J ends lost 0 bases and 4 bases respectively, with 15 bases between them. CDR1 is LGHDT, CDR2 YNNKEL, per germline (reference sequence). The CDR3 region is CASSQDKWQGRTGELFF. DNA for the CDR3: TGTGCCAGCAGCCAAGATAAGTGGCAGGGTCGCACCGGGGAGCTGTTTTTT.